This T cell receptor beta chain is from a study of response to subunit inactivated influenza vaccine (dated by TCRdb to 2016 to 2019). Concerning the study at large: To follow how T cells responded to a trivalent subunit inactivated influenza vaccine, the researchers relied on deep quantitative profiling of the T cell receptor repertoire. General study outcomes and caveats: According to the authors, only a limited number of new T cells may be recruited by each seasonal influenza vaccination.

The protocol used for the library was RT-PCR. Instrument used: Illumina HiSeq 2500. The public reads were run again by TCRdb, first through fastp at Q25 and then through MiXCR, and only productive beta chains were kept. Here each entry gathers all rows of one CDR3 protein and keeps the most common genes and DNA. In all, the sample holds around 580,000 distinct CDR3 sequences, and 12% of those were seen once. 10% of the sample goes to the ten largest clones. At the junction V is shortened by 5 bases and J by 7 bases; bases outside the gene matches: 11. From the cysteine through the phenylalanine, the CDR3 covers 16 amino acids. The only DNA kept is the CDR3, 48 bases in frame from the first base. Note on this clonotype: This receptor's antigen is unknown. The record has no base qualities; no much larger clone is one base away.

The chain joins TRBV12-3 or TRBV12-4 to TRBJ2-3, and TRBD1 matches 11 of the central bases. This specimen was PBMCs from blood, taken on the day of vaccination. The receptor was isolated from a man in his fifties or sixties who received an inactivated influenza vaccine. Donor details come from another sample of the same person, matched by shared clones. The nucleotide sequence is TGTGCCAGCAGTGAAGAATGGACAGGGGGCAGAAATACGCAGTATTTT. It specifies CASSEEWTGGRNTQYF.